This T cell receptor beta chain appears in the sequencing data of a study of shared clonotypes between healthy human individuals. The wider study: Per donor, CD8 memory used one plate, CD8 naive used two, CD4 memory used three and CD4 naive used three.

CDR3 length: 14 residues. CDR1 MNHNY and CDR2 SVGAGI come from the germline V gene (reference sequence). Trimming pared 4 bases from V and 0 bases from J, leaving 8 bases between. The method was immunoSEQ multiplex PCR; TCRdb's version includes in-frame clones alone and lacks a portion of them. The sample lists roughly 2.5 million clones, 85% to 95% occurring once. A split of CD4+ cells into CD45RA+ naive and CD45RA-negative memory subsets was performed. This receptor was obtained from a man aged 18-30 years in good health. The rearrangement joins TRBV6-6 to TRBJ2-3; D possibly corresponds to TRBD2 (5 bases). Source material: naive CD4+ T cells sorted from blood. Subset reported: CD45RA+ positively selected. CDR3 bases: TGTGCCAGCAGTTCATGGACTAGCACAGATACGCAGTATTTT. Residues: CASSSWTSTDTQYF.